These 28 T cell receptor beta chains share one sample of origin, sequenced in a study of cytomegalovirus exposure and HLA in healthy donors. The table came from immunoSEQ multiplex PCR; TCRdb's copy has only in-frame clones and leaves some out. The data contain 260,000 or so clones, about 87% of them singletons. Material: PBMCs. These receptors originate from a man younger than 35 in good health and CMV-seronegative.

This chain connects TRBV30 to TRBJ2-3; D is undetermined. The germline V gene encodes CDR1 GTSNPN and CDR2 SVGIG (reference sequence). V lost 4 bases and J 1 base, leaving 12 bases between the germline ends. CDR3 size: 14 residues. CDR3 nucleotides: TGTGCCTGGAATCTGTTCTCCGGCACAGATACGCAGTATTTT. Translated: CAWNLFSGTDTQYF.

The rearrangement joins TRBV4-3 to TRBJ2-1, with TRBD1 matching over 7 bases. There are 14 residues in the CDR3. Germline lookup yields CDR1 LGHNA and CDR2 YSLEER. With 1 base clipped from V and 8 bases from J, the junction kept 5 bases outside the gene matches. The CDR3 nucleotides are TGCGCCAGCAGCCAAGTTACAGGGGAGCATGAGCAGTTCTTC. Residues: CASSQVTGEHEQFF.

The chain recombines TRBV10-1 with TRBJ2-1; unclear D gene. V was shortened by 0 bases and J by 2 bases, with 8 bases between the two germline ends. The CDR3 consists of 15 residues. The V gene's germline CDR1 is WNHNN and CDR2 SYGVQD (reference sequence). The chain's CDR3 is CASSESVATYNEQFF. The DNA of the CDR3 is TGCGCCAGCAGTGAGTCTGTAGCTACCTACAATGAGCAGTTCTTC.

The chain joins TRBV19 to TRBJ2-2, with 7 bases identical to TRBD2. V gave up 1 base and J gave up 6 bases; unmatched junction bases: 11. CDR1 is LNHDA and CDR2 is SQIVND in the germline V gene (reference sequence). The CDR3 runs 17 residues. The DNA for the CDR3 is TGTGCCAGTAGTATAGCTGGAGGGAGGGCTGTGTCCGGGGAGCTGTTTTTT. Translated, it gives CASSIAGGRAVSGELFF.

The CDR3 nucleotides are TGTGCCAGCAGTTTAGCGCCTGATGAGCAGTTCTTC. It yields the protein CASSLAPDEQFF. The chain joins TRBV28 to TRBJ2-1; D is undetermined. CDR1 is MDHEN and CDR2 is SYDVKM in the germline V gene. The CDR3 loop spans 12 amino acids. V dropped 2 bases and J dropped 8 bases, with 7 bases sitting between them.

In this sample, this clone turned up a few times. The chain uses TRBV28 and TRBJ2-3, with D tentatively TRBD1 (6 bases). Trimming cost V 3 bases and J 8 bases, with 12 bases left between them. The V gene's germline CDR1 is MDHEN and CDR2 SYDVKM. The CDR3 consists of 13 residues. In DNA, the CDR3 is TGTGCCAGCAGTTTGGGGGCTGGGGGTACGCAGTATTTT. It yields the protein CASSLGAGGTQYF.

The chain recombines TRBV12-5 with TRBJ2-6; D perhaps matches TRBD2 (5 bases). This CDR3 region has 16 residues. Germline assignment: CDR1 LGHNT and CDR2 FRNRAP. V was trimmed by 2 bases and J by 1 base, leaving 9 bases between them. In DNA, the CDR3 is TGTGCTAGTGGTTTGCCAGAGGGATCTGGGGCCAACGTCCTGACTTTC. Protein: CASGLPEGSGANVLTF. The full variable domain, its missing parts supplied by reference TRBV12-5 and TRBJ2-6, is DARVTQTPRHKVTEMGQEVTMRCQPILGHNTVFWYRQTMMQGLELLAYFRNRAPLDDSGMPKDRFSAEMPDATLATLKIQPSEPRDSAVYFCASGLPEGSGANVLTFGAGSRLTVL.

The chain has TRBV7-2 and TRBJ1-5, with 9 bases aligning to TRBD1. With 3 bases clipped from V and 7 bases from J, the junction kept 16 bases outside the gene matches. The CDR3 sequence is 18 residues long. Germline V lookup: CDR1 SGHTA, CDR2 FQGNSA. CDR3 bases: TGTGCCAGCAGCTTCTCCCCCGCGGACAGGGGCCTTCCCCAGCCCCAGCATTTT. Translated: CASSFSPADRGLPQPQHF.

The chain employs TRBV7-2 and TRBJ2-7; unclear D gene. Germline loops: CDR1 SGHTA, CDR2 FQGNSA. The CDR3 is 15 amino acids. The V end was cut by 0 bases, the J end by 3 bases, with 12 bases between. The CDR3 DNA reads TGTGCCAGCAGCTTAGCGCGTGCACTAAACTACGAGCAGTACTTC. Translation: CASSLARALNYEQYF.

The V call is TRBV27, the J call TRBJ2-7, with D maybe TRBD2 (5 bases). Trimming took 2 bases from V and 2 from J, leaving 10 bases between them. The CDR3 length is 14 residues. Germline V gene sequence: CDR1 MNHEY, CDR2 SMNVEV (reference sequence). The CDR3 nucleotides are TGTGCCAGCAGTTTAGGACTGGGAGCCTACGAGCAGTACTTC. Translating it yields CASSLGLGAYEQYF.

The chain links TRBV28 to TRBJ2-7, with D hard to call. This CDR3 contains 15 residues. The germline CDR1 and CDR2 sequences are MDHEN and SYDVKM. V gave up 4 bases and J gave up 2 bases, with 15 bases separating them. The CDR3 DNA is TGTGCCAGCAGTTCCACAGAAATACCTACCTACGAGCAGTACTTC. Translating gives CASSSTEIPTYEQYF.

The chain is built from TRBV15 and TRBJ1-5; 8 bases match TRBD1. With V trimmed by 2 bases and J by 7 bases, 7 bases remained unmatched. There are 15 residues in the CDR3. The V gene's germline CDR1 is LNHNV and CDR2 YYDKDF (reference sequence). CDR3 nucleotides: TGTGCCACCAGCAGACGTGACAGGGGAGACCAGCCCCAGCATTTT. Translating it yields CATSRRDRGDQPQHF.

The V call is TRBV15, the J call TRBJ2-1; TRBD2 might be the D (6 bases). From germline, CDR1 is LNHNV and CDR2 YYDKDF (reference sequence). Trimming took off 0 bases at V and 3 bases at J, with 12 bases between the two ends. The CDR3 consists of 16 residues. In DNA form, the CDR3 reads TGTGCCACCAGCAGAGATGCGGGAACATTCTACAATGAGCAGTTCTTC. It is translated as CATSRDAGTFYNEQFF.

V usage is TRBV18 and J usage is TRBJ1-5; D uncertain. Germline CDR1 and CDR2: KGHSH and LQKENI. The CDR3 spans 13 residues. With 5 bases removed from V and 2 bases from J, the gap between germline ends came to 7 bases. CDR3 DNA: TGTGCCAGCTCAGGGAGTGGCAATCAGCCCCAGCATTTT. This gives the protein CASSGSGNQPQHF.

The chain is built from TRBV6-8 and TRBJ2-4; D gene unclear. V was clipped by 8 bases and J by 0 bases, with 17 bases between them. This CDR3 has 16 amino acids. The germline CDR1 and CDR2 sequences are MNHGY and SAAAGT. CDR3 loop: CASQHYPTLAKNIQYF. The CDR3 DNA is TGTGCCAGCCAACATTACCCAACCCTAGCCAAAAACATTCAGTACTTC.

This clone was recorded only once. The chain links TRBV4-2 to TRBJ2-5, with TRBD1 matching over 7 bases. The CDR3 extends over 15 amino acids. Germline V gives CDR1 LGHNA, CDR2 YNFKEQ. V lost 0 bases, J lost 6 bases, and 7 bases stayed unmatched. The chain's CDR3 is CASSQDYRTGQTQYF. CDR3 nucleotide sequence: TGTGCCAGCAGCCAAGATTACCGGACAGGCCAGACCCAGTACTTC.

The V call is TRBV23-1, the J call TRBJ2-7, with D possibly TRBD1 on 5 matching bases. TRBV23-1 has ORF status, its function being uncertain. This CDR3 is built from 16 residues. V lost 4 bases to trimming and J lost 2 bases, with 18 bases between them. Here the CDR3 DNA reads TGCGCCAGCAGTCCCGTTTTATGGACACTTACCTACGAGCAGTACTTC. Its protein is CASSPVLWTLTYEQYF.

The genes are TRBV9 and TRBJ2-3; D call uncertain. Trimming cost V 0 bases and J 2 bases, with 4 bases left between them. Germline values: CDR1 SGDLS, CDR2 YYNGEE. This CDR3 has 13 amino acids. This chain's CDR3 is CASSVVLTDTQYF. CDR3 coding DNA: TGTGCCAGCAGCGTAGTCCTCACAGATACGCAGTATTTT.

This chain links TRBV28 with TRBJ2-6, with D possibly TRBD2 on 6 matching bases. The CDR3 extends over 19 amino acids. Looked up from germline, CDR1 is MDHEN and CDR2 is SYDVKM. V dropped 7 bases and J dropped 4 bases, with 26 bases sitting between them. The CDR3 reads CASTRSSGVIFSGANVLTF. CDR3 sequence (DNA): TGTGCCAGCACCCGGAGTAGCGGAGTGATCTTCTCCGGGGCCAACGTCCTGACTTTC.

This chain connects TRBV5-1 to TRBJ1-2, with 7 bases identical to TRBD1. CDR3 size: 16 residues. CDR1 and CDR2 from the germline V gene are SGHRS and YFSETQ. The trim removed 4 bases at V and 4 bases at J, leaving 13 bases unmatched. CDR3 sequence reads: CASSVSTGFLPYGYTF. DNA for the CDR3: TGCGCCAGCAGCGTATCGACAGGGTTTCTACCCTATGGCTACACCTTC.

The chain uses TRBV6-7 and TRBJ1-2, with 7 bases identical to TRBD1. TRBV6-7 is filed as an ORF, its function uncertain. This CDR3 region has 15 residues. J was trimmed by 4 bases and V by 2 bases; bases with no gene match: 7. The DNA for the CDR3 is TGTGCCAGCAGTTACCCCCGTGACAGGGCCTATGGCTACACCTTC. It is translated as CASSYPRDRAYGYTF.

The DNA for the CDR3 is TGTGCCAGCAGCGTACTTCCAGCGGGTGCGGATACGCAGTATTTT. It codes for CASSVLPAGADTQYF. The chain is built from TRBV9 and TRBJ2-3; possible D gene TRBD2, 6 bases. Between the trimmed V and J ends, which lost 1 base and 6 bases, there was a span of 15 bases. The CDR3 is made up of 15 amino acids. Germline loops: CDR1 SGDLS, CDR2 YYNGEE.

V gene TRBV27 combines with J gene TRBJ2-7, with 8 bases aligning to TRBD1. Trimming removed 6 bases from V and 6 bases from J; junction bases left unmatched: 1. The CDR3 is made up of 11 amino acids. Germline V CDR1 and CDR2: MNHEY, SMNVEV (reference sequence). The CDR3 reads CASRTGVEQYF. CDR3 bases: TGTGCCAGCAGGACAGGGGTCGAGCAGTACTTC.

The CDR3 here is CASSQEAAGKSYEQYF. As DNA, the CDR3 is TGCGCCAGCAGCCAAGAGGCGGCAGGGAAATCCTACGAGCAGTACTTC. This chain uses TRBV4-1 with TRBJ2-7, with D tentatively TRBD1 (5 bases). The CDR3 is made up of 16 amino acids. V lost 0 bases and J 1 base, leaving 13 bases between the germline ends. CDR1 MGHRA and CDR2 YSYEKL come from the germline V gene.

This sequence joins TRBV4-1 and TRBJ2-5; D is undetermined. Looked up from germline, CDR1 is MGHRA and CDR2 is YSYEKL. The CDR3 length is 14 residues. The V and J ends lost 1 base and 4 bases respectively, with 10 bases between them. Here the CDR3 reads CASSQVAVPETQYF. CDR3 bases: TGCGCCAGCAGCCAAGTGGCGGTCCCAGAGACCCAGTACTTC.

The chain has TRBV5-1 and TRBJ2-7, with D perhaps TRBD2 (7 bases). The V gene lost 4 bases and the J gene lost 2 bases, with 10 bases spanning the gap. The CDR3 is 13 amino acids. CDR1 SGHRS and CDR2 YFSETQ come from the germline V gene. CDR3 bases: TGCGCCAGCAGCGGGGGGGCGGCCTACGAGCAGTACTTC. This gives the protein CASSGGAAYEQYF.

This clone came up a few times. The chain carries TRBV25-1 and TRBJ2-7; D is perhaps TRBD1 (5 bases). The CDR3 is 11 residues long. Looked up from germline, CDR1 is MGHDK and CDR2 is SYGVNS. V lost 7 bases and J 1 base, leaving 5 bases between the germline ends. Here the CDR3 DNA reads TGTGCCAGCAAGGGGTCCTACGAGCAGTACTTC. Residues: CASKGSYEQYF.

This clone was seen just once. The genes are TRBV29-1 and TRBJ2-1, with 9 bases identical to TRBD2. The CDR3 contains 16 residues. Germline trimming cut 0 bases from V and 1 base from J; bases unmatched to any gene: 4. The germline CDR1 and CDR2 sequences are SQVTM and ANQGSEA. DNA of the CDR3: TGCAGCGTTGAAGACGTAGCGGGAGATTCCTACAATGAGCAGTTCTTC. The encoded protein is CSVEDVAGDSYNEQFF.